Shown below are 3 T cell receptor beta chains from a single sample sequenced in a study of OX40 agonist ivuxolimab in advanced cancers. Library method: the immunoSEQ multiplex PCR assay. What TCRdb holds here is the immuneACCESS table cut down to in-frame rearrangements. Part of the clones is not present; checked against another copy, under half of the missing clones reflect an unresolved V gene, and the others are unexplained. The sample table lists under 100,000 clones, 65% to 85% of them with a count of one. The top ten constitute roughly 4.6% of the sample. This sample comprised CD4+ or CD8+ T cells sorted from blood, obtained in a trial of the OX40 agonist ivuxolimab. The receptors here all came from an adult with an advanced solid tumor such as melanoma, head and neck, liver or kidney cancer.

The chain carries TRBV5-6 and TRBJ1-1; D gene ambiguous. Germline V gene sequence: CDR1 SGHDT, CDR2 YYEEEE. Trimming removed 0 bases from V and 2 bases from J, with 17 bases in between. The CDR3 consists of 17 residues. The CDR3 loop is CASSLGALSPFNTEAFF. The CDR3 region has the DNA TGTGCCAGCAGCTTGGGAGCCCTCAGCCCCTTCAACACTGAAGCTTTCTTT.

The chain combines TRBV4-1 with TRBJ2-7; D may be TRBD1 (6 bases). Trimming took off 1 base at V and 3 bases at J, with 10 bases between the two ends. CDR1 and CDR2 (germline): MGHRA, YSYEKL. The CDR3 length is 14 residues. CDR3 region: CASSQGKGGYEQYF. DNA for the CDR3: TGCGCCAGCAGCCAAGGAAAAGGGGGCTACGAGCAGTACTTC.

V gene TRBV7-9 combines with J gene TRBJ2-5; D is unresolved. Near its end, the DNA agrees better with TRBJ2-7, so the J call may be wrong. Germline lookup yields CDR1 SEHNR and CDR2 FQNEAQ (reference sequence). CDR3 length: 13 residues. The DNA for the CDR3 is TGTGCCAGCAGCTTAGTAGATGGGCCCGAGCAGTACTTC. Protein sequence: CASSLVDGPEQYF.